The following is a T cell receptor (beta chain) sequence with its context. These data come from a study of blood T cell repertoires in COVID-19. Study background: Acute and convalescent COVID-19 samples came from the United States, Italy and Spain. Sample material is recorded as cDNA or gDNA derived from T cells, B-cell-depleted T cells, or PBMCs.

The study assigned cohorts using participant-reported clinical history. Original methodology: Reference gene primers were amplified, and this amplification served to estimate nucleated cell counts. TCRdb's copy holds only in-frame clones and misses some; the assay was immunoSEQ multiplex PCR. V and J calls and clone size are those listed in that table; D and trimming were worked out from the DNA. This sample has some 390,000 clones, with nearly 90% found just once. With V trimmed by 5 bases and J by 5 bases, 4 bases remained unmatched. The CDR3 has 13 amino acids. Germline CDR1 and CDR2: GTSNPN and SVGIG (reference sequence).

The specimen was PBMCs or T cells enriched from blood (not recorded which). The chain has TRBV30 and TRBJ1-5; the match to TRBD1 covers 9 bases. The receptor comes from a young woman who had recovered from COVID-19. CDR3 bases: TGTGCCTGGTCCCGGGACAGGGATCAGCCCCAGCATTTT. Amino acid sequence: CAWSRDRDQPQHF.